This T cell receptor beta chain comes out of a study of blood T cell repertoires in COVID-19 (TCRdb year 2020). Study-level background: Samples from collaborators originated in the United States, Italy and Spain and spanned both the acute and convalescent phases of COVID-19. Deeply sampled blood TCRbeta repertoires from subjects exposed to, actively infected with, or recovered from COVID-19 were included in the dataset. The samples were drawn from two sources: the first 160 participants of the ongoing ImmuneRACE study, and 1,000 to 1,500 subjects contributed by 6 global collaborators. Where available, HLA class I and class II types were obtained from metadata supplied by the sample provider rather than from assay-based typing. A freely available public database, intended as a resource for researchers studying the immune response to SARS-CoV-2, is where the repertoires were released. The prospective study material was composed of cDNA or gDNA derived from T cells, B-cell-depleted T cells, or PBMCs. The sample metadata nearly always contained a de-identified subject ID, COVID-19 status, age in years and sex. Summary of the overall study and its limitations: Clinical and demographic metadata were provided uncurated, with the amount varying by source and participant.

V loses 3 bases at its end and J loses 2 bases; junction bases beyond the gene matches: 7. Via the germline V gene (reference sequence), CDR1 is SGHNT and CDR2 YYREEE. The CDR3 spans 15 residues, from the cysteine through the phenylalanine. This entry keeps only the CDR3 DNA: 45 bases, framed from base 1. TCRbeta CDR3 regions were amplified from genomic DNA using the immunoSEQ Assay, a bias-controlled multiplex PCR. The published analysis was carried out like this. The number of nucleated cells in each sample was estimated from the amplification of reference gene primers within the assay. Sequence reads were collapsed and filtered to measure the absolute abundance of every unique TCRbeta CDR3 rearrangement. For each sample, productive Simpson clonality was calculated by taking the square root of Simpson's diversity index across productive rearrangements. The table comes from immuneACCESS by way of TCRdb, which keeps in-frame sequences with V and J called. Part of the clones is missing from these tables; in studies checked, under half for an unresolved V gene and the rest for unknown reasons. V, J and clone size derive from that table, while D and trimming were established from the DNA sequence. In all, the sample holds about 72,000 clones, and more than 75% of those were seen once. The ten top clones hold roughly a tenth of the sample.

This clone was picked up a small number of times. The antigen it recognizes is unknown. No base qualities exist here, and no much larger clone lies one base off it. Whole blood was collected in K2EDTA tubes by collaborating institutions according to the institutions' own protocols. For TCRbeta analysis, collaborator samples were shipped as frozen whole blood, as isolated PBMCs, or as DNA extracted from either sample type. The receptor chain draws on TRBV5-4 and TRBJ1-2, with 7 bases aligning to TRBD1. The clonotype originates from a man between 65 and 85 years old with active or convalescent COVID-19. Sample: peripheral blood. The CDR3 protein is CASSSRQGLNYGYTF. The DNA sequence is TGTGCCAGCAGCTCGAGACAGGGATTGAACTATGGCTACACCTTC.